The next 7 T cell receptor beta chains were all read from a single sample in a study of blood T cells in healthy people across ages. A J-beta primer mix and a sample-barcoded 5' primer were used in a second PCR of about 7 to 12 cycles. TCRdb redid the calling of the 5' RACE reads with MiXCR, one entry per CDR3 protein. This sample carries about 1.8 million distinct CDR3 sequences, about 50% of them seen once, and the ten largest clones take over 2%. Material: blood. The receptors here all came from a woman aged 35 to 49 in good health.

This chain connects TRBV11-2 to TRBJ1-5; the D is unclear. The V gene's germline CDR1 is SGHAT and CDR2 FQNNGV. The CDR3 runs 17 residues. Deletions cut 0 bases from V and 1 base from J, with 13 bases between. CDR3 nucleotides: TGTGCCAGCAGCTTAGATAGCCGGGTCATGAGCAATCAGCCCCAGCATTTT. This gives the protein CASSLDSRVMSNQPQHF.

J is TRBJ1-2 and V is TRBV29-1; tentatively, D is TRBD1 (5 bases). The CDR3 is 14 amino acids. CDR1 is SQVTM and CDR2 is ANQGSEA in the germline V gene. Trimming pared 1 base from V and 8 bases from J, leaving 17 bases between. The CDR3, as DNA: TGCAGCGTTGAAGGAGCGGCGGCAGGGCAAGGCTACACCTTC. Translation gives CSVEGAAAGQGYTF.

This chain joins TRBV7-2 and TRBJ1-1; D call uncertain. The germline V and J ends were trimmed by 5 bases and 6 bases, with 22 bases remaining between them. The CDR3 totals 16 residues. The V gene's germline CDR1 is SGHTA and CDR2 FQGNSA. CDR3 nucleotides: TGTGCCAGCAGCCCCGGAGGGTTGGGCGTGTATTCTGAAGCTTTCTTT. This codes for CASSPGGLGVYSEAFF.

CDR3 sequence (DNA): TGTGCCAGCAGCTATAAGCGGGGGGGCCTGAATGAGCAGTACTTC. Translated, it gives CASSYKRGGLNEQYF. The rearrangement joins TRBV6-6 to TRBJ2-5, with 10 nucleotides matching TRBD2. The trim removed 6 bases at V and 11 bases at J, leaving 15 bases unmatched. This CDR3 has 15 amino acids. The germline V gene has CDR1 MNHNY and CDR2 SVGAGI (reference sequence).

The chain employs TRBV7-2 and TRBJ2-1; 9 bases are shared with TRBD2. V was clipped by 1 base and J by 7 bases; unmatched bases: 14. The CDR3 length is 18 residues. From germline, CDR1 is SGHTA and CDR2 FQGNSA. CDR3 sequence: CASSLVSGSSGGPNEQFF. CDR3 DNA: TGTGCCAGCAGCTTAGTTAGCGGGTCCAGCGGGGGGCCTAATGAGCAGTTCTTC.

This rearrangement joins TRBV6-5 to TRBJ2-6; 7 positions agree with TRBD1. Germline V lookup: CDR1 MNHEY, CDR2 SVGAGI. V was pared by 8 bases and J by 2 bases, with 3 bases of the junction left unmatched. The CDR3 has 14 amino acids. This CDR3 is CASYDRAGANVLTF. The CDR3, as DNA: TGTGCCAGCTATGACAGGGCTGGGGCCAACGTCCTGACTTTC.

The chain is built from TRBV27 and TRBJ2-5; TRBD1 might be the D (6 bases). There are 15 residues in the CDR3. V was trimmed by 6 bases and J by 5 bases, leaving 19 bases between them. Germline V gene sequence: CDR1 MNHEY, CDR2 SMNVEV (reference sequence). The CDR3 DNA is TGTGCCAGCAGGGACCGTACGGCAGGGGCGGAGACCCAGTACTTC. Protein sequence: CASRDRTAGAETQYF.